This T cell receptor beta chain was found in a study of cytomegalovirus exposure and HLA in healthy donors. Study-wide points: Later, an analysis found that common viral pathogens appeared to be linked with several of the most significant clusters. Highly shared sequence variants in one cluster were likely a sequencing artifact.

The CDR3 covers 14 residues. Germline V gives CDR1 MNHEY, CDR2 SVGAGI. V trimming: 6 bases; J trimming: 5 bases; junction bases outside the gene matches: 9. As for this clone: Its antigen remains unidentified.

PCR amplification relied on 60 Vbeta primers (plus 13 Jbeta primers). In the study's own analysis: Roughly 83 million unique TCR beta chains, about 11 million of them shared, were counted by a later analysis. TCRdb's copy holds only in-frame clones and misses some; the assay was immunoSEQ multiplex PCR. V and J calls plus clone size are reproduced from that table; the DNA served to infer D and trimming. Here the sample spans around 200,000 clones, 83% being singletons. The specimen sequenced was PBMCs. This sequence was found in a man aged 50 to 60 in good health and CMV-seronegative. The V call is TRBV6-5, the J call TRBJ1-1; 7 positions match TRBD1. The CDR3 DNA is TGTGCCAGCAGCCCCAAGGGACAGCCGACTGAAGCTTTCTTT. Amino acids: CASSPKGQPTEAFF.